Given below is one TCR beta chain in context. Original analysis: Amplification with reference gene primers provided the estimates of nucleated cell counts. TCRdb's copy holds only in-frame clones and misses some; the assay was immunoSEQ multiplex PCR. From that table come the V and J calls and clone size; the DNA was used to work out D and trimming. The sample lists about 90,000 clones; approximately 80% were seen once. This entry is derived from a study of blood T cell repertoires in COVID-19. Study as a whole: The origin of the acute and convalescent COVID-19 samples was the United States, Italy and Spain. PBMCs, B-cell-depleted T cells, or T cells were the source of the cDNA or gDNA that made up the material.

This CDR3 comprises 15 residues. Germline values: CDR1 LNHDA, CDR2 SQIVND (reference sequence). The V end was cut by 6 bases, the J end by 3 bases, with 17 bases between. The receptor's source is a woman in her seventies with acute or convalescent COVID-19. The V call is TRBV19, the J call TRBJ2-5; perhaps TRBD2 as D (6 bases). The sample was peripheral blood. The CDR3: CASRRGTSPKETQYF. The CDR3 coding sequence is TGTGCCAGTAGACGCGGGACTTCTCCCAAAGAGACCCAGTACTTC. The entire variable domain, with the rest obtained from reference TRBV19 and TRBJ2-5, is as follows: DGGITQSPKYLFRKEGQNVTLSCEQNLNHDAMYWYRQDPGQGLRLIYYSQIVNDFQKGDIAEGYSVSREKKESFPLTVTSAQKNPTAFYLCASRRGTSPKETQYFGPGTRLLVL.